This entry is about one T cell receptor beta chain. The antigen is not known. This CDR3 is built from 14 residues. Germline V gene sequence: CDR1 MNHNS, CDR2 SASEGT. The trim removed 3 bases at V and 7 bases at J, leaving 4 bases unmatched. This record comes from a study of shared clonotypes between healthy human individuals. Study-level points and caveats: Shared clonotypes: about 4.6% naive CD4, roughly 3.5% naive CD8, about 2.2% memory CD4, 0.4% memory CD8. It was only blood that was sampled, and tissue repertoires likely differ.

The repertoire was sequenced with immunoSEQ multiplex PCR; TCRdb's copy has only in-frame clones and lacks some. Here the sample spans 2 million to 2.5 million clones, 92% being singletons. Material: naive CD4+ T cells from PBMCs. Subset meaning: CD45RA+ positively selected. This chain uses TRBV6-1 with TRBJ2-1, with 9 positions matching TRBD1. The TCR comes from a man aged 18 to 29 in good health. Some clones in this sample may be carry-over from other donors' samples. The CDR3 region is CASSETGGRNEQFF. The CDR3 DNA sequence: TGTGCCAGCAGTGAGACAGGGGGACGGAATGAGCAGTTCTTC.